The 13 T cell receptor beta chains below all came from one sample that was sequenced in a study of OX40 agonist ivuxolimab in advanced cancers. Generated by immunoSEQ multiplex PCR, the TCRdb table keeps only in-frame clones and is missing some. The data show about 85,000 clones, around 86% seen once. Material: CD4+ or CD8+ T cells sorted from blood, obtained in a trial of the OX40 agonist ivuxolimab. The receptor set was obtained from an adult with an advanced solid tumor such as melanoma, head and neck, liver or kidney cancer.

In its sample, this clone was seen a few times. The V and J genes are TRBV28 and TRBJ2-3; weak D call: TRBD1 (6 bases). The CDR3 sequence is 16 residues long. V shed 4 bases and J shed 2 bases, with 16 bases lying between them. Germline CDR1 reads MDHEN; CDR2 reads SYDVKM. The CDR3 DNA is TGTGCCAGCAGTTCGACAGGAACAGGGACCACAGATACGCAGTATTTT. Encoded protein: CASSSTGTGTTDTQYF. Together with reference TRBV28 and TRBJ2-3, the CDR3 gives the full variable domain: DVKVTQSSRYLVKRTGEKVFLECVQDMDHENMFWYRQDPGLGLRLIYFSYDVKMKEKGDIPEGYSVSREKKERFSLILESASTNQTSMYLCASSSTGTGTTDTQYFGPGTRLTVL.

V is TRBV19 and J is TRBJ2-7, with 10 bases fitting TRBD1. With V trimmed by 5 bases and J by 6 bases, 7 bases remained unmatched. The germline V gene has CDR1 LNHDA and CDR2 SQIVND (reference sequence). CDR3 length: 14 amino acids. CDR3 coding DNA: TGTGCCAGTAGTGAGGGGGACAGGGGATCCGAGCAGTACTTC. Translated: CASSEGDRGSEQYF. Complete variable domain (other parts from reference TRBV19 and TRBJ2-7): DGGITQSPKYLFRKEGQNVTLSCEQNLNHDAMYWYRQDPGQGLRLIYYSQIVNDFQKGDIAEGYSVSREKKESFPLTVTSAQKNPTAFYLCASSEGDRGSEQYFGPGTRLTVT.

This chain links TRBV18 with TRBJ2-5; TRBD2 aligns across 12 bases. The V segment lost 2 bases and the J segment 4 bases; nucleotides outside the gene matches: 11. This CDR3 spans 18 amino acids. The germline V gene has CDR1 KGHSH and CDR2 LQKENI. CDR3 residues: CASSPGFGGLAGRETQYF. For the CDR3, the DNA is TGTGCCAGCTCACCAGGCTTCGGCGGACTAGCGGGGAGAGAGACCCAGTACTTC.

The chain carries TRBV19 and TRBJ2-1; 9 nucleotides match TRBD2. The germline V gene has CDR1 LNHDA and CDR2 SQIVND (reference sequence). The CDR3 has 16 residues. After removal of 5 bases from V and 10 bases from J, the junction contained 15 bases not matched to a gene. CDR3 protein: CASSQGRTSVGKEQFF. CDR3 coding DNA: TGTGCCAGTAGTCAAGGACGGACTAGCGTCGGAAAAGAGCAGTTCTTC.

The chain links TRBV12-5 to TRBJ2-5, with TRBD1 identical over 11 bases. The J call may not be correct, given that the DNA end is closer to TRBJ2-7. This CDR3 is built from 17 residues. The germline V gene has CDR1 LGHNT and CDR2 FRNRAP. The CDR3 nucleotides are TGTGCTAGTGGGTACCACCCCGGGACAGGGGGTAAGTACGAGCAGTACTTC. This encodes CASGYHPGTGGKYEQYF.

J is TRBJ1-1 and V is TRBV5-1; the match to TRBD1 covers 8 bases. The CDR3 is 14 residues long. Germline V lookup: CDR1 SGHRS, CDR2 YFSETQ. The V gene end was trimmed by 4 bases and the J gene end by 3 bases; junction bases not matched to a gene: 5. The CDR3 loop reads CASSQAGGHTEAFF. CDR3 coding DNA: TGCGCCAGCAGCCAAGCAGGGGGCCACACTGAAGCTTTCTTT.

The CDR3 DNA sequence: TGTGCCAGCAGCCTCCTAGAAGAGGGATACGAGCAGTACTTC. Translation gives CASSLLEEGYEQYF. The genes are TRBV9 and TRBJ2-7; the D gene is possibly TRBD2 (5 bases). The CDR3 is 14 amino acids. Germline-derived CDR1 and CDR2 are SGDLS and YYNGEE. V dropped 4 bases and J dropped 4 bases, with 15 bases sitting between them.

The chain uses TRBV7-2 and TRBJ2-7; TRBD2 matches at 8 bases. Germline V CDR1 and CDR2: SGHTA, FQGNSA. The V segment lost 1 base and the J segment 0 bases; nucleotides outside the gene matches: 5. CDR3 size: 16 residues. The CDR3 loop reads CASSLGGGGTSYEQYF. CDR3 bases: TGTGCCAGCAGCTTAGGAGGCGGGGGGACCTCCTACGAGCAGTACTTC.

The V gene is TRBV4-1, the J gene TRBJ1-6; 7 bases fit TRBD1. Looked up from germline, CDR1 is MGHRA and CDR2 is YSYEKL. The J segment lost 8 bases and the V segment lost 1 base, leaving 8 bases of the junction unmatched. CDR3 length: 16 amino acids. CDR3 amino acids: CASSQGAGTADSPLHF. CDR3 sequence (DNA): TGCGCCAGCAGCCAAGGGGCCGGGACAGCAGATTCACCCCTCCACTTT.

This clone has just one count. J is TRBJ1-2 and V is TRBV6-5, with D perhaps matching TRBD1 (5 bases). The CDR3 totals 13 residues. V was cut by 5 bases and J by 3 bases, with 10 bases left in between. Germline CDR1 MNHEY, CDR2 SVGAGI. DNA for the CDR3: TGTGCCAGCAGTGAAAGGGGTGACTATGGCTACACCTTC. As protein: CASSERGDYGYTF.

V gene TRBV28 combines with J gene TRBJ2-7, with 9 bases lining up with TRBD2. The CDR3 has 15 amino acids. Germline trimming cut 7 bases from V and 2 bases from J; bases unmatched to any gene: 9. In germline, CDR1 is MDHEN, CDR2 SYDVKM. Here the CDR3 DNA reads TGTGCCAGCAAAGCGGGCGGGGGGGCCCCCTACGAGCAGTACTTC. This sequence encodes CASKAGGGAPYEQYF.

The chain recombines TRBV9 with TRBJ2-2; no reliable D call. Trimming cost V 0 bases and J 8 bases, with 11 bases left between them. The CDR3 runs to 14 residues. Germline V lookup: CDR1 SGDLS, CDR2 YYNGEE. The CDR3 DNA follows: TGTGCCAGCAGCGTAGATCCGGTGGGTGGGGAGCTGTTTTTT. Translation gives CASSVDPVGGELFF.

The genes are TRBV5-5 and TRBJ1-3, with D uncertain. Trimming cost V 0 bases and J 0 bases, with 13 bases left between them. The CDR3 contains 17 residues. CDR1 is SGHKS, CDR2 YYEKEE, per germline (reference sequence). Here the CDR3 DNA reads TGTGCCAGCAGCTTGGAGGCAGCTAGACCCTCTGGAAACACCATATATTTT. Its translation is CASSLEAARPSGNTIYF.